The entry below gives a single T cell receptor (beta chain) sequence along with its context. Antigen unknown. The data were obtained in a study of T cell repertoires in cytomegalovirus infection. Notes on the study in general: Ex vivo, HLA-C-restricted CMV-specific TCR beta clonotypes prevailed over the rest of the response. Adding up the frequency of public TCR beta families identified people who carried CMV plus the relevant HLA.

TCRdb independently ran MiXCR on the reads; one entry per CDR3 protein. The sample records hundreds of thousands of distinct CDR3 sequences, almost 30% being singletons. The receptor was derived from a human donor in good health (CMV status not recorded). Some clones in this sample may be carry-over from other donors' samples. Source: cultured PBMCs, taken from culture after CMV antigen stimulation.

CDR3 sequence (DNA): TGTGCCAGCAGTCGTCGGACAGGACTAGCCAAAAACATTCAGTACTTC. Translating it yields CASSRRTGLAKNIQYF. V gene TRBV12-3 or TRBV12-4 combines with J gene TRBJ2-4; 7 nucleotides agree with TRBD1. V shed 5 bases, J shed 0 bases, and the junction held 7 bases outside the gene matches. The CDR3 covers 16 residues.